Shown below are 18 T cell receptor beta chains from a single sample sequenced in a study of shared clonotypes between healthy human individuals. Naive CD8 cells comprised CD45RO-negative, CCR7-positively selected cells, excluding terminally differentiated effector memory CD45RA+ cells. Here immunoSEQ multiplex PCR was the method, and the copy in TCRdb shows in-frame clones only, minus some. The sample comprises approximately 650,000 clones, over 95% of which are singletons, and about 0.11% rests with the top ten. Sample: naive CD8+ T cells sorted from blood. Every receptor here comes from a woman in her twenties or thirties in good health.

The V gene is TRBV28, the J gene TRBJ2-7; no firm D call. Germline lookup yields CDR1 MDHEN and CDR2 SYDVKM. V gave up 1 base and J gave up 2 bases, with 6 bases separating them. The CDR3 is made up of 13 amino acids. CDR3 amino acids: CASSLSVTYEQYF. For the CDR3, the DNA is TGTGCCAGCAGTTTATCAGTGACCTACGAGCAGTACTTC.

CDR3 sequence: CAISGNWGHIYNEQFF. The CDR3, as DNA: TGTGCCATCAGTGGCAATTGGGGACATATCTACAATGAGCAGTTCTTC. The chain has TRBV10-3 and TRBJ2-1; perhaps TRBD1 as D (6 bases). The ends were cut back, 4 bases at V and 3 bases at J, with 16 bases in the middle. The CDR3 runs 16 residues. Germline loops: CDR1 ENHRY, CDR2 SYGVKD.

CDR3 amino acids: CASGPAPGPAFF. As DNA, the CDR3 is TGTGCTAGTGGCCCGGCACCCGGCCCAGCTTTCTTT. The chain links TRBV12-5 to TRBJ1-1; D uncertain. In germline, CDR1 is LGHNT, CDR2 FRNRAP. The V end lost 6 bases, the J end lost 10 bases, and 15 bases lay between the germline ends. The CDR3 is made up of 12 amino acids.

The chain couples TRBV6-5 to TRBJ2-2; unclear D gene. The CDR3 spans 13 residues. Between the trimmed V and J ends, which lost 0 bases and 7 bases, there was a span of 6 bases. CDR1 and CDR2 from the germline V gene are MNHEY and SVGAGI. The CDR3 sequence is CASSYSNLGELFF. The DNA of the CDR3 is TGTGCCAGCAGTTACTCGAATCTCGGGGAGCTGTTTTTT.

The chain carries TRBV7-7 and TRBJ2-1; 7 bases are a match to TRBD1. The CDR3 is 14 residues long. Germline V gene sequence: CDR1 SSHAT, CDR2 FNYEAQ (reference sequence). V dropped 5 bases and J dropped 5; count of bases not matched to a gene: 6. The CDR3 here is CASSESDRDNEQFF. The CDR3 DNA follows: TGTGCCAGCAGCGAAAGCGACAGGGACAATGAGCAGTTCTTC.

The J gene is TRBJ2-1, the V gene TRBV12-5; 7 nucleotides match TRBD1. This CDR3 has 13 residues. After removal of 6 bases from V and 9 bases from J, the junction contained 8 bases not matched to a gene. Germline values: CDR1 LGHNT, CDR2 FRNRAP. The CDR3 sequence: CASGLQGLGEQFF. CDR3 DNA sequence: TGTGCTAGTGGCCTACAGGGGTTGGGTGAGCAGTTCTTC.

CDR3 coding DNA: TGTGCCAGCAGTAATAGAATGTCGTATGAGCAGTTCTTC. Translated, it gives CASSNRMSYEQFF. The chain carries TRBV27 and TRBJ2-1; D is unresolved. Per germline, CDR1 MNHEY and CDR2 SMNVEV (reference sequence). The CDR3 covers 13 residues. Trimming pared 5 bases from V and 8 bases from J, leaving 13 bases between.

The chain is built from TRBV7-6 and TRBJ2-7; no reliable D call. The germline CDR1 and CDR2 sequences are SGHVS and FNYEAQ. The V gene lost 5 bases and the J gene lost 1 base, with 9 bases spanning the gap. CDR3 length: 13 amino acids. In DNA, the CDR3 is TGTGCCAGCAGCCCCACAGAGTCCTACGAGCAGTACTTC. The encoded protein is CASSPTESYEQYF.

The V gene is TRBV9, the J gene TRBJ1-1; TRBD1 matches 8 bases. The germline gives CDR1 SGDLS, CDR2 YYNGEE. CDR3 length: 13 amino acids. Trimming cost V 5 bases and J 1 base; bases outside gene matches: 1. The CDR3 loop reads CASSQGANTEAFF. CDR3 nucleotide sequence: TGTGCCAGCAGTCAGGGGGCGAACACTGAAGCTTTCTTT.

The chain joins TRBV4-1 to TRBJ1-4; D is ambiguous. The CDR3 has 14 amino acids. Per the germline V gene, CDR1 is MGHRA and CDR2 is YSYEKL. The germline V and J ends were trimmed by 5 bases and 11 bases, with 18 bases remaining between them. The CDR3 DNA reads as TGCGCCAGCAGCGTAAGACTAGCGGTTGGTAAACTGTTTTTT. Protein product: CASSVRLAVGKLFF.

The V call is TRBV11-3, the J call TRBJ2-3, with 10 bases aligning to TRBD2. The CDR3 extends over 17 amino acids. Unmatched junction bases numbered 9, after V lost 1 base and J lost 5 bases. Germline V gene lookup returns CDR1 SGHNT and CDR2 YENEEA. The CDR3 DNA is TGTGCCAGCAGCTTAGGGGACCGAGCGGGAGGGAAAGATACGCAGTATTTT. Translation: CASSLGDRAGGKDTQYF. Full variable domain (rest looked up from reference TRBV11-3 and TRBJ2-3): EAGVVQSPRYKIIEKKQPVAFWCNPISGHNTLYWYLQNLGQGPELLIRYENEEAVDDSQLPKDRFSAERLKGVDSTLKIQPAELGDSAVYLCASSLGDRAGGKDTQYFGPGTRLTVL.

The chain has TRBV6-1 and TRBJ2-1, with D possibly TRBD1 on 6 matching bases. There are 14 residues in the CDR3. Germline CDR1 MNHNS, CDR2 SASEGT. The V end was cut by 1 base, the J end by 10 bases, with 14 bases between. CDR3 nucleotide sequence: TGTGCCAGCAGTGAAGGCGTCACAGGGCAGGAGCAGTTCTTC. Translated, it gives CASSEGVTGQEQFF.

The V call is TRBV7-9, the J call TRBJ2-7, with D perhaps assigned TRBD1 or TRBD2 (5 bases each). The CDR3 consists of 13 residues. The ends were cut back, 10 bases at V and 7 bases at J, with 20 bases in the middle. Germline V gene sequence: CDR1 SEHNR, CDR2 FQNEAQ (reference sequence). CDR3 DNA: TGTGCCACGGACGTGCTTCTTGGGGGAGAGCAGTACTTC. Protein product: CATDVLLGGEQYF. Variable domain in full (rest from reference TRBV7-9 and TRBJ2-7): DTGVSQNPRHKITKRGQNVTFRCDPISEHNRLYWYRQTLGQGPEFLTYFQNEAQLEKSRLLSDRFSAERPKGSFSTLEIQRTEQGDSAMYLCATDVLLGGEQYFGPGTRLTVT.

The V and J genes are TRBV27 and TRBJ1-2, with a weak D call TRBD1 (6 bases). This CDR3 spans 13 amino acids. Germline assignment: CDR1 MNHEY and CDR2 SMNVEV (reference sequence). V lost 2 bases to trimming and J lost 7 bases, with 11 bases between them. CDR3 nucleotides: TGTGCCAGCAGTTTACCAGGGGCGGGTGGCTACACCTTC. The encoded protein is CASSLPGAGGYTF.

The rearrangement uses TRBV2 and TRBJ1-5; D might be TRBD1 (6 bases). Germline values: CDR1 SNHLY, CDR2 FYNNEI. The CDR3 runs 17 residues. Trimming took 3 bases from V and 0 from J, leaving 15 bases between them. The CDR3 DNA is TGTGCCAGCAGTGATCCTTCAGGGGAGTATAGCAATCAGCCCCAGCATTTT. Encoded protein: CASSDPSGEYSNQPQHF. Variable domain in full (rest from reference TRBV2 and TRBJ1-5): EPEVTQTPSHQVTQMGQEVILRCVPISNHLYFYWYRQILGQKVEFLVSFYNNEISEKSEIFDDQFSVERPDGSNFTLKIRSTKLEDSAMYFCASSDPSGEYSNQPQHFGDGTRLSIL.

V gene TRBV13 combines with J gene TRBJ2-3, with unresolved D. CDR1 is PRHDT and CDR2 is FYEKMQ in the germline V gene (reference sequence). This CDR3 is built from 14 residues. V dropped 0 bases and J dropped 0 bases, with 4 bases sitting between them. The CDR3: CASSLGASTDTQYF. In DNA form, the CDR3 reads TGTGCCAGCAGCTTAGGCGCTAGCACAGATACGCAGTATTTT.

This rearrangement joins TRBV4-1 to TRBJ2-1; 13 bases are shared with TRBD2. Trimming at V came to 7 bases and at J to 7 bases, leaving 16 bases not matched to a gene. The length of the CDR3 is 18 residues. Per the germline V gene, CDR1 is MGHRA and CDR2 is YSYEKL. CDR3 nucleotides: TGCGCCAGCACCCCAAGGATTGGGACACTAGCGGGAGGGAATGAGCAGTTCTTC. It translates to CASTPRIGTLAGGNEQFF.

The chain joins TRBV5-8 to TRBJ2-7; unclear D gene. This CDR3 is built from 13 residues. Germline loops: CDR1 SGHTS, CDR2 YDEGEE. V was clipped by 4 bases and J by 4 bases, with 12 bases between them. CDR3 loop: CASSDDRLYEQYF. The CDR3 region has the DNA TGTGCCAGCAGCGACGATAGGCTGTACGAGCAGTACTTC.